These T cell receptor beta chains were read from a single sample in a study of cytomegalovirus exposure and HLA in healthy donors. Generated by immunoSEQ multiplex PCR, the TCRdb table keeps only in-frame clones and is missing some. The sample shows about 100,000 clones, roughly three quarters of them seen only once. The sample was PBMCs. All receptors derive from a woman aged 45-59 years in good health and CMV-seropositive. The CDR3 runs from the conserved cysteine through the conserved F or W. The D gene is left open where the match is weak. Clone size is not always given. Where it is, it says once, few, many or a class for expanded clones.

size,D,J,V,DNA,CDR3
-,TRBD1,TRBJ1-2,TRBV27,TGTGCCAGCAGCCTCCAGGGTGGACAGGCGGTGAACTATGGCTACACCTTC,CASSLQGGQAVNYGYTF
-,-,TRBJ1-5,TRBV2,TGTGCCAGCAGTGATAGGGTAGCGGGGAGCAATCAGCCCCAGCATTTT,CASSDRVAGSNQPQHF
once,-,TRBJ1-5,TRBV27,TGTGCCAGCAGTTCTGGGGGAGGAGGTCAGCCCCAGCATTTT,CASSSGGGGQPQHF
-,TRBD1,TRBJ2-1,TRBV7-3,TGTGCCAGCAGCCTTACAGGGGGTGAGAATGAGCAGTTCTTC,CASSLTGGENEQFF
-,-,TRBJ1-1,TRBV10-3,TGTGCCATCAGCAGGGGCGATGGCACTGAAGCTTTCTTT,CAISRGDGTEAFF
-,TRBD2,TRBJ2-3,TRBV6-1,TGTGCCAGCAGTGCCCATAGCGGGCTCAGCACAGATACGCAGTATTTT,CASSAHSGLSTDTQYF
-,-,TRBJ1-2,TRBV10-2,TGCGCCAGCAGTGGGGCGGGCAGAGCTAACTATGGCTACACCTTC,CASSGAGRANYGYTF
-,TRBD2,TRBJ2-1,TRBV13,TGTGCCAGCAGCCTCTGGCGGGAGGGCCTGACGAATGAGCAGTTCTTC,CASSLWREGLTNEQFF
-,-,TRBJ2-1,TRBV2,TGTGCCAGCAGTCCCGGGACACAGTACAATGAGCAGTTCTTC,CASSPGTQYNEQFF
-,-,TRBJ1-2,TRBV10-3,TGTGCCATCAGTGAGATCCGGACGGACATATATGGCTACACCTTC,CAISEIRTDIYGYTF
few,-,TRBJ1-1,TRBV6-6,TGTGCCAGCAGTCCAGCGTTGAACACTGAAGCTTTCTTT,CASSPALNTEAFF
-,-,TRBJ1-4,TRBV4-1,TGCGCCAGCAGCCAAGACCCCGGGACCCTGGGGGGGGCTATTCGGGGAAAACTGTTTTTT,CASSQDPGTLGGAIRGKLFF
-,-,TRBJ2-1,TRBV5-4,TGTGCCAGCAGCTTGGATGCGGGGCTGGGCAATGAGCAGTTCTTC,CASSLDAGLGNEQFF
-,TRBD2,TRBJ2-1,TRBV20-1,TGCAGTGCTTCGGGGGGGAATGAGCAGTTCTTC,CSASGGNEQFF
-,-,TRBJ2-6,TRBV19,TGTGCCAGTACCCTACGGGCAGGGAGGTTTGCTGGGGCCAACGTCCTGACTTTC,CASTLRAGRFAGANVLTF
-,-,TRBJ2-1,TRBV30,TGTGCCTCCCCAAGAGGGAGTAAGAATGAGCAGTTCTTC,CASPRGSKNEQFF
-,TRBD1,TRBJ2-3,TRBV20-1,TGCAGTGCTTTACAGGGGGATACGCAGTATTTT,CSALQGDTQYF
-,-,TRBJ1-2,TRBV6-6,TGTGCCAGCAAAGCTGACTATGGCTACACCTTC,CASKADYGYTF
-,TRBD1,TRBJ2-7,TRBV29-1,TGCAGCGTTACCGCCGGGACAGGGGGTTACGAGCAGTACTTC,CSVTAGTGGYEQYF
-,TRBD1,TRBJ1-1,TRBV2,TGTGCCAACAGACAGGGGCCGAGTACTGAAGCTTTCTTT,CANRQGPSTEAFF
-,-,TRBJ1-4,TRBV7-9,TGTGCCAGCAGCTTAGCAGGCCGGGGGAATGAAAAACTGTTTTTT,CASSLAGRGNEKLFF
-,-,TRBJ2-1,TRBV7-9,TGTGCCAGCAGCTTAGGGGCGAGCCCGTACAATGAGCAGTTCTTC,CASSLGASPYNEQFF
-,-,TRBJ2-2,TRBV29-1,TGCAGCGCTTTGAACTTCGGGGAGCTGTTTTTT,CSALNFGELFF
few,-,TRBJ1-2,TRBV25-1,TGTGCCAGCAGTGAGGGCACGCTAGGAAATCGGGGTGGCTACACCTTC,CASSEGTLGNRGGYTF
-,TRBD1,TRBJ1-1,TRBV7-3,TGTGCCAGCAGCCTAACAGGGGGCCAAACTGAAGCTTTCTTT,CASSLTGGQTEAFF
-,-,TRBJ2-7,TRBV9,TGTGCCAGCAGCGTAGAGGAAGGACAGAACCTCTACGAGCAGTACTTC,CASSVEEGQNLYEQYF
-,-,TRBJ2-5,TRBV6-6,TGTGCCAGCAGTTACAATGTGGGGGGAAGGCAAGAGACCCAGTACTTC,CASSYNVGGRQETQYF
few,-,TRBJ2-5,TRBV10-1,TGCGCCAGCAGCGCTACCAGCGGGCCTCAAGAGACCCAGTACTTC,CASSATSGPQETQYF
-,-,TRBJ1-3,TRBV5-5,TGTGCCAGCAGCTTGGCGGGAAACACCATATATTTT,CASSLAGNTIYF
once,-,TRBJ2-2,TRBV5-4,TGTGCCAGCAGCTTGGCTGGTAGCACGAACACCGGGGAGCTGTTTTTT,CASSLAGSTNTGELFF
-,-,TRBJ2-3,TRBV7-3,TGTGCCAGCAGCGCCATGGACTGGACTTCCACAGATACGCAGTATTTT,CASSAMDWTSTDTQYF
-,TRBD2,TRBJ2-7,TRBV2,TGTGCCAGCACGGGACTAGCGGGGCACGAGCAGTACTTC,CASTGLAGHEQYF
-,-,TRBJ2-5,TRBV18,TGTGCCAGCTCGCAAGGGAGGGAGACCCAGTACTTC,CASSQGRETQYF
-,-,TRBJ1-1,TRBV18,TGTGCCAGCTCAGTACAGGCTCCTGAAGCTTTCTTT,CASSVQAPEAFF
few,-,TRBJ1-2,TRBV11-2,TGTGCCAGCAGCTTGAACCGGGACATAAGGGGCTACACCTTC,CASSLNRDIRGYTF
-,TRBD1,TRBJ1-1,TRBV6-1,TGTGCCAGCCGACGGGACAGGGGGAACACTGAAGCTTTCTTT,CASRRDRGNTEAFF
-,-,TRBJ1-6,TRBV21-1,TGTGCCAGCGACAAACCCGTGTTGCGACAGCCTTTCCACTTT,CASDKPVLRQPFHF
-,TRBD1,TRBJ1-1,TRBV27,TGTGCCAGCAGTCCGATCGCAGGGGGCACTGAAGCTTTCTTT,CASSPIAGGTEAFF
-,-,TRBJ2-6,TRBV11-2,TGTGCCAGCAGCTTAAATGCCGCAGGGATCCCCGGGGCCAACGTCCTGACTTTC,CASSLNAAGIPGANVLTF
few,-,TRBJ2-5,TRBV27,TGTGCCAGCAGTCCGACTCGAGGGGGAGAGACCCAGTACTTC,CASSPTRGGETQYF
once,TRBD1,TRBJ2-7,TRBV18,TGTGCCAGCTCACCTGACCGGACAGGGGCCTACGAGCAGTACTTC,CASSPDRTGAYEQYF
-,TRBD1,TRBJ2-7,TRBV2,TGTGCCAGCACTCGCCGAGGGACAGCATCCTACGAGCAGTACTTC,CASTRRGTASYEQYF
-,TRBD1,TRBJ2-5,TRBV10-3,TGTGCCATCAGTGACCAGGACAGGGCATTAAAGACCCAGTACTTC,CAISDQDRALKTQYF
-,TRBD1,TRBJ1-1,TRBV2,TGTGCCAGCAGCCTGACAGGGGGCCTCATGAACACTGAAGCTTTCTTT,CASSLTGGLMNTEAFF
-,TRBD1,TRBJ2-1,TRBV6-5,TGTGCCAGCAGAGACAGGGTGGTGACTTACAATGAGCAGTTCTTC,CASRDRVVTYNEQFF
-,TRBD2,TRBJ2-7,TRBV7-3,TGTGCCAGCAGCTCCCCCCGGGACTATAGTGCCTACGAGCAGTACTTC,CASSSPRDYSAYEQYF
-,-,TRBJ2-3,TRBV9,TGTGCCAGCAGCCCTCGCGGGGTGGCAGATACGCAGTATTTT,CASSPRGVADTQYF
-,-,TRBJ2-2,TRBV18,TGTGCCAGTCGGACCGCACAGGGGACTGGGGAGCTGTTTTTT,CASRTAQGTGELFF
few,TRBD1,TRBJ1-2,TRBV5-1,TGCGCCAGCAGCCCCTCTGGTGGACAGGGAATCTCTAACTATGGCTACACCTTC,CASSPSGGQGISNYGYTF
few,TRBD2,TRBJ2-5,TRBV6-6,TGTGCCACCCAGGGAGGGACTAGCGGGAAGAGAGAGACCCAGTACTTC,CATQGGTSGKRETQYF